This T cell receptor beta chain was captured by sequencing in a study of PD-1 blockade in classical Hodgkin lymphoma. Study-level findings and limits: Repertoire difference causes, possibly disease activity or prior therapy, remain undefined.

Of note for this clone: What it binds is not known.

Time point noted: newly diagnosed, previously untreated cHL patient sample. Magnetic negative selection was used to purify CD4+ T cells from thawed PBMCs. PBMCs representing newly diagnosed, untreated classical Hodgkin lymphoma functioned as the comparison. Unmatched junction bases numbered 3, after V lost 2 bases and J lost 0 bases. This CDR3 comprises 15 residues. Per the germline V gene, CDR1 is WNHNN and CDR2 is SYGVQD (reference sequence). Method: immunoSEQ multiplex PCR; TCRdb's copy keeps in-frame clones and lacks some. The table has roughly 16,000 clones, about 90% seen once; the top ten hold 0.45% to 0.6%.

V is TRBV10-1 and J is TRBJ2-7, with 8 bases matching TRBD2. The clonotype comes from a human donor with classical Hodgkin lymphoma. Sequenced input: CD4+ T cells from blood. CDR3 nucleotides: TGCGCCAGCAGTGAGGGCAGCGGGAGCTCCTACGAGCAGTACTTC. This encodes CASSEGSGSSYEQYF.